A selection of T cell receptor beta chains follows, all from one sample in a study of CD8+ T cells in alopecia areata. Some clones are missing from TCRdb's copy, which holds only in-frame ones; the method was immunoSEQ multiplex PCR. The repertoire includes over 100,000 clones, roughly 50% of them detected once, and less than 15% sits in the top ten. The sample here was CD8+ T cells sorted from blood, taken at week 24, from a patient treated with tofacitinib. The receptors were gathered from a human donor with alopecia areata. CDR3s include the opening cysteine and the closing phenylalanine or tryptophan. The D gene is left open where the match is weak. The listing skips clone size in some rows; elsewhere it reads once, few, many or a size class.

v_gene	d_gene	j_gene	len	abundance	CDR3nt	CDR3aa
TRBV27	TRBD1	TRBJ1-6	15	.	TGTGCCAGCAGGAACTCGGACAGGGGTGGTTCACCCCTCCACTTT	CASRNSDRGGSPLHF
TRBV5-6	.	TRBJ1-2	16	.	TGTGCCAGCAGCCCGGGGACTCCCGATCTGAACTATGGCTACACCTTC	CASSPGTPDLNYGYTF
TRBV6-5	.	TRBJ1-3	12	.	TGTGCCAGCAGTTCGGCAGGGAGCACCATATATTTT	CASSSAGSTIYF
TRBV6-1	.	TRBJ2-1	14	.	TGTGCCAGCATTGGTACACACTCCCGGAATGAGCAGTTCTTC	CASIGTHSRNEQFF
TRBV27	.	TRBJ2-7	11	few	TGTGCCAGCGTTGGTCCCGGGGAGCAGTACTTC	CASVGPGEQYF
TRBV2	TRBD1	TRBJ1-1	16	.	TGTGCCAGCAGTGGGGAACCGGGACAGGGAGGAACTGAAGCTTTCTTT	CASSGEPGQGGTEAFF
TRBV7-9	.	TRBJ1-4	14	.	TGTGCCAGCAGCTCCTTACAGGGTAATGAAAAACTGTTTTTT	CASSSLQGNEKLFF
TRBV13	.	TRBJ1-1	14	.	TGTGCCAGCAGCTTAGGCCTACGAGGGACTGAAGCTTTCTTT	CASSLGLRGTEAFF
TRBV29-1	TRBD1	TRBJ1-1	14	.	TGCAGCGTGGATGACAGGGCGGGTGGCACTGAAGCTTTCTTT	CSVDDRAGGTEAFF
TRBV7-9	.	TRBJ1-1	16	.	TGTGCCAGCAGCATCCACTCCGGGACACCGAGTCTGGGCGCTTTCTTT	CASSIHSGTPSLGAFF
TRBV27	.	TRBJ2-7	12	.	TGTGCCAGCAGTGAAAACAGCTACGAGCAGTACTTC	CASSENSYEQYF
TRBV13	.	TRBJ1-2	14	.	TGTGCCAGCAGTCCAGAAGGGGTGAACTATGGCTACACCTTC	CASSPEGVNYGYTF
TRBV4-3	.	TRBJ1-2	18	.	TGCGCCAGCAGCCAAGATCGTAGCAGAGATGAAGCTAACTATGGCTACACCTTC	CASSQDRSRDEANYGYTF
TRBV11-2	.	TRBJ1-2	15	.	TGTGCCAGCAGCCATCCCCTGGGGGGGAACTATGGCTACACCTTC	CASSHPLGGNYGYTF
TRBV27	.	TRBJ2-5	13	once	TGTGCCAGCAGTTTCGGGGTTGTGGAGACCCAGTACTTC	CASSFGVVETQYF
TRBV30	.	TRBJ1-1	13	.	TGTGCCTGGAGTTTAGGGGTGAACACTGAAGCTTTCTTT	CAWSLGVNTEAFF